This note documents a single T cell receptor (beta chain) sequence. This sample was taken from a study of cytotoxic CD8 clonotypes in ibrutinib-treated CLL. The wider study: Following a median 12 months of treatment, with a range of 6 to 36, response samples were taken.

The CDR3 is made up of 16 amino acids. Per germline, CDR1 MGHRA and CDR2 YSYEKL. V was shortened by 4 bases and J by 2 bases, with 15 bases between the two germline ends. TCR beta library input comprised roughly 1.9 micrograms of genomic DNA from cryopreserved PBMCs. Measured with immunoSEQ multiplex PCR; TCRdb has only the in-frame clones, and not every one. The sample carries about 330,000 clones, over 55% recorded once. The rearrangement uses TRBV4-1 and TRBJ1-3, with D perhaps matching TRBD1 (5 bases). This sample comprised PBMCs, obtained after 36 months of ibrutinib treatment. The clonotype originates from a human donor with chronic lymphocytic leukemia. The CDR3 protein is CASSPFSGTAGNTIYF. The CDR3 DNA reads as TGCGCCAGCAGCCCCTTTTCCGGGACGGCTGGAAACACCATATATTTT.